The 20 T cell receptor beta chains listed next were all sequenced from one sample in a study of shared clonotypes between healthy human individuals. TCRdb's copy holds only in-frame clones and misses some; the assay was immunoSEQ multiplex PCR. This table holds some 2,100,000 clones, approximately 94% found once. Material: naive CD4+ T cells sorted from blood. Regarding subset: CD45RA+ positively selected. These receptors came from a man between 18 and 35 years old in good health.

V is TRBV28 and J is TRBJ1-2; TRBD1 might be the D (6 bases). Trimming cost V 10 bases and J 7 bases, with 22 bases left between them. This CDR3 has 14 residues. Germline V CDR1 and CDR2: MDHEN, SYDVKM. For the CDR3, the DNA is TGTGCCATCTCGCCCAGGACAGCTAAAGTTGGCTACACCTTC. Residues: CAISPRTAKVGYTF.

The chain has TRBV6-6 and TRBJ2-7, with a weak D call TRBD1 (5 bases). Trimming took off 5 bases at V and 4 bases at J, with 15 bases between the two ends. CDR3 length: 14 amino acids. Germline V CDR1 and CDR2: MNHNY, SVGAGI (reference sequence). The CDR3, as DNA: TGTGCCAGCAGTAGGACCGTAACAGGTTACGAGCAGTACTTC. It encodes CASSRTVTGYEQYF.

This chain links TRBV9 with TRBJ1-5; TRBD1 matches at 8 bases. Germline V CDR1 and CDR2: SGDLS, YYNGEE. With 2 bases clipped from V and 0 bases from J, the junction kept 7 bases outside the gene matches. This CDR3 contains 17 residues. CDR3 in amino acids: CASSVSTGGNSNQPQHF. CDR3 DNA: TGTGCCAGCAGCGTTTCTACAGGGGGGAATAGCAATCAGCCCCAGCATTTT.

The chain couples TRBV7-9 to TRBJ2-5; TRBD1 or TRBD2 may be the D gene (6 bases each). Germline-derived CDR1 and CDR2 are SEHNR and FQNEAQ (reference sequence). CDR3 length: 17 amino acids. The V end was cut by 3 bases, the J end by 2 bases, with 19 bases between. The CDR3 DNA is TGTGCCAGCAGCTTCGGCGCTCGTCCGGGGGCGCAAGAGACCCAGTACTTC. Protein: CASSFGARPGAQETQYF.

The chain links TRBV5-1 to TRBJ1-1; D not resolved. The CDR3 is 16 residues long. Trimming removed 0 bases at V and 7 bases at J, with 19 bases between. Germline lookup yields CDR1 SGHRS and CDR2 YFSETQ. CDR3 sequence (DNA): TGCGCCAGCAGCTTGGCCCTTGGACTTGAACGGGGTGAAGCTTTCTTT. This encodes CASSLALGLERGEAFF.

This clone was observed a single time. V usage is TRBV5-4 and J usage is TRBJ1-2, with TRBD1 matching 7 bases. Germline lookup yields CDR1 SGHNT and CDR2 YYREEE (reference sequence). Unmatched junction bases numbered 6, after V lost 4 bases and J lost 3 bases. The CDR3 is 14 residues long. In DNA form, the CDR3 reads TGTGCCAGCAGCCGTGACAGGGCGGACTATGGCTACACCTTC. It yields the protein CASSRDRADYGYTF.

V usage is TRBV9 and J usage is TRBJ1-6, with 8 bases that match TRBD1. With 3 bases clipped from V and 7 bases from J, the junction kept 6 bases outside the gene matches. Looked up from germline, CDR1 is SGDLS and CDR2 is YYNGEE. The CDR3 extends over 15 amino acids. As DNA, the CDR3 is TGTGCCAGCAGCGGAGGACAGGGCCGAAATTCACCCCTCCACTTT. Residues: CASSGGQGRNSPLHF.

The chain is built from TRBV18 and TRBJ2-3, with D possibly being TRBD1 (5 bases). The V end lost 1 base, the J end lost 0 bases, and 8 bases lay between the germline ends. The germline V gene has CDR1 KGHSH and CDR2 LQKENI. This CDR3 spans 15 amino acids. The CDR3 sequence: CASSPRQHSTDTQYF. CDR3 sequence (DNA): TGTGCCAGCTCACCACGACAGCATAGCACAGATACGCAGTATTTT. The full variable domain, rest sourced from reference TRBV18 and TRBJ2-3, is NAGVMQNPRHLVRRRGQEARLRCSPMKGHSHVYWYRQLPEEGLKFMVYLQKENIIDESGMPKERFSAEFPKEGPSILRIQQVVRGDSAAYFCASSPRQHSTDTQYFGPGTRLTVL.

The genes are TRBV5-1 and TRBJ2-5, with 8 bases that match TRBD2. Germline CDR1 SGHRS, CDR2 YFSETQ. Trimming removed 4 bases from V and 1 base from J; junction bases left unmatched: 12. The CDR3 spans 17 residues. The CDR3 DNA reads TGCGCCAGCAGCCTACTAGGGACTAGTCTGTCCCAAGAGACCCAGTACTTC. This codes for CASSLLGTSLSQETQYF.

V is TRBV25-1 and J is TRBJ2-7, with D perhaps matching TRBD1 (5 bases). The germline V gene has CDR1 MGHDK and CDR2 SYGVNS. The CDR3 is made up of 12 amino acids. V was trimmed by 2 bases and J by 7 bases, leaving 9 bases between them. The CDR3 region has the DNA TGTGCCAGCAGTGAAGGGGCTCGGGAGCAGTACTTC. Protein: CASSEGAREQYF.

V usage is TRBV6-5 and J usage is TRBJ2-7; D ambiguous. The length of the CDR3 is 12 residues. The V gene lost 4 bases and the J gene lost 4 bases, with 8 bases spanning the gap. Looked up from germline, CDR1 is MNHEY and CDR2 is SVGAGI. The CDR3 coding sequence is TGTGCCAGCAGTTTGACTCGTTACGAGCAGTACTTC. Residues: CASSLTRYEQYF.

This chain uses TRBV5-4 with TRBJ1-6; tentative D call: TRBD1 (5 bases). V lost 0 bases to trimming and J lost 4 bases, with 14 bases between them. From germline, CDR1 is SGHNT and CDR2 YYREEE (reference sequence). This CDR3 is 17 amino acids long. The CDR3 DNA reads TGTGCCAGCAGCTTGGAACTCCAGGGTACATATAATTCACCCCTCCACTTT. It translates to CASSLELQGTYNSPLHF.

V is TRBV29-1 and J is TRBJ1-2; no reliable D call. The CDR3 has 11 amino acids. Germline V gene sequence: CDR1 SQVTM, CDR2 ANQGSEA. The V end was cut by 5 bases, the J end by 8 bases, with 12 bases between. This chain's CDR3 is CSVQSPWGYTF. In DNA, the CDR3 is TGCAGCGTTCAGAGCCCTTGGGGCTACACCTTC.

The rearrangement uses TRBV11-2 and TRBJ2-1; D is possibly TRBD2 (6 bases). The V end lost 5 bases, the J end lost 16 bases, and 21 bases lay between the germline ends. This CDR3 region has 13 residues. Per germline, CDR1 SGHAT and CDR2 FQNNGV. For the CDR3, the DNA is TGTGCCAGCAGCCCAGAGTTAGGACTACGGCCATTCTTC. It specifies CASSPELGLRPFF.

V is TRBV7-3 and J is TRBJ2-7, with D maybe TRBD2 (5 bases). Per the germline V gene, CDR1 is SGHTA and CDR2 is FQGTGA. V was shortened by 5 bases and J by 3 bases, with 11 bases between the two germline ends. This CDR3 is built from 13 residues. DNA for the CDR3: TGTGCCAGCAGCACCGGGAACCACTACGAGCAGTACTTC. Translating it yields CASSTGNHYEQYF.

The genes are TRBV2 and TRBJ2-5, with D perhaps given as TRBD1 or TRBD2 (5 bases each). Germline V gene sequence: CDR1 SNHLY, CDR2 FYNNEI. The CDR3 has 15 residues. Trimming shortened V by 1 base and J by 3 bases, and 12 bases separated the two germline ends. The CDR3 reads CASSEVARGKETQYF. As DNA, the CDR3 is TGTGCCAGCAGTGAAGTAGCGAGGGGAAAAGAGACCCAGTACTTC.

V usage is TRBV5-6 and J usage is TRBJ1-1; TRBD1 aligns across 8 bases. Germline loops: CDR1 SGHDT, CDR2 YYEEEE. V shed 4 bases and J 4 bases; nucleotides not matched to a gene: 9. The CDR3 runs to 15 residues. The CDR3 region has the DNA TGTGCCAGCAGCCCGGAGACAGGGGCAAGCACTGAAGCTTTCTTT. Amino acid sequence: CASSPETGASTEAFF.

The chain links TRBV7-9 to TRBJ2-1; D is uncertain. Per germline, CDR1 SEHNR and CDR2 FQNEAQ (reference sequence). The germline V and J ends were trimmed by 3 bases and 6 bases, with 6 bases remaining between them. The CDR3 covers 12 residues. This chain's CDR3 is CASSFQSNEQFF. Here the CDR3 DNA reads TGTGCCAGCAGCTTCCAGAGCAATGAGCAGTTCTTC.

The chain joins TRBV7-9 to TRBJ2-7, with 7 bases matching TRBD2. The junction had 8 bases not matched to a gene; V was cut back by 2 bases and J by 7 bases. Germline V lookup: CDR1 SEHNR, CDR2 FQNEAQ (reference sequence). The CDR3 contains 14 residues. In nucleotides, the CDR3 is TGTGCCAGCAGCTTATTGGCGGGAGCGGGTGAGCAGTACTTC. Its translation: CASSLLAGAGEQYF.

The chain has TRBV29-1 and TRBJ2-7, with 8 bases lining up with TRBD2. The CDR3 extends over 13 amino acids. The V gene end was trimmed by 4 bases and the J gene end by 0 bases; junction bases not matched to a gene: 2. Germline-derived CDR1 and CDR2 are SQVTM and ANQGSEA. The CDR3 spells CSVVREDSYEQYF. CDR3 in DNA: TGCAGCGTTGTGCGGGAGGACTCCTACGAGCAGTACTTC.